One and the same sample provided the 15 T cell receptor beta chains below, sequenced in a study of glioma-infiltrating T cells after dendritic cell vaccination. Time point reported: after dendritic cell vaccination, including at tumor progression/relapse. TCRdb keeps only in-frame clones here, not all; method: immunoSEQ multiplex PCR. The table records some 24,000 clones, approximately 89% of them present only once. The sample was blood, taken after dendritic cell vaccination. All receptors derive from a human donor with glioblastoma.

The genes are TRBV25-1 and TRBJ2-7, with unresolved D. The germline CDR1 and CDR2 sequences are MGHDK and SYGVNS. CDR3 length: 15 residues. V was shortened by 5 bases and J by 3 bases, with 17 bases between the two germline ends. This CDR3 is CASSSLSSVGYEQYF. The CDR3 DNA reads TGTGCCAGCAGTTCTCTGTCTAGTGTCGGCTACGAGCAGTACTTC.

With respect to this clone: Other DNA sequences within the sample encode an identical CDR3. V and J are TRBV5-4 and TRBJ1-6; D uncertain. Germline V gene sequence: CDR1 SGHNT, CDR2 YYREEE (reference sequence). Trimming took 3 bases from V and 13 from J, leaving 20 bases between them. The CDR3 extends over 15 amino acids. The CDR3 here is CASSSGPFKESPLHF. The CDR3 DNA reads TGTGCCAGCAGCTCTGGGCCCTTCAAGGAATCCCCCCTCCACTTT.

This clone has a single count. The junction departs from the called germline gene at one end, perhaps through a read error. The rearrangement uses TRBV29-1 and TRBJ2-2; TRBD2 matches 8 bases. The CDR3 consists of 14 residues. Per the germline V gene, CDR1 is SQVTM and CDR2 is ANQGSEA. CDR3 protein: CSVGREARTGELLF. Here the CDR3 DNA reads TGCAGCGTCGGGCGGGAGGCTCGCACCGGGGAGCTGCTTTTT.

This chain connects TRBV5-1 to TRBJ2-5; 8 bases map to TRBD2. V was pared by 2 bases and J by 1 base, with 7 bases of the junction left unmatched. From germline, CDR1 is SGHRS and CDR2 YFSETQ. CDR3 length: 16 residues. This CDR3 reads CASSFGGGLVQETQYF. DNA of the CDR3: TGCGCCAGCAGCTTTGGCGGGGGGCTAGTCCAAGAGACCCAGTACTTC.

V usage is TRBV6-1 and J usage is TRBJ1-3; D is possibly TRBD1 (5 bases). This CDR3 is 18 amino acids long. Germline lookup yields CDR1 MNHNS and CDR2 SASEGT. V shed 0 bases and J shed 0 bases, with 15 bases lying between them. Here the CDR3 DNA reads TGTGCCAGCAGTGAAGCGCGAAGGGGAAAGAGCTCTGGAAACACCATATATTTT. Protein product: CASSEARRGKSSGNTIYF.

The genes are TRBV6-5 and TRBJ2-3, with D maybe TRBD2 (7 bases). The ends were cut back, 0 bases at V and 6 bases at J, with 16 bases in the middle. Germline V gene data show CDR1 as MNHEY and CDR2 as SVGAGI. The CDR3 totals 16 residues. CDR3 nucleotide sequence: TGTGCCAGCAGTTACTCGGGAGGGGGGATTTTTGATACGCAGTATTTT. This sequence encodes CASSYSGGGIFDTQYF.

The J gene is TRBJ2-5, the V gene TRBV6-5; D possibly corresponds to TRBD1 (6 bases). Per the germline V gene, CDR1 is MNHEY and CDR2 is SVGAGI. CDR3 length: 15 residues. V dropped 3 bases and J dropped 3 bases, with 14 bases sitting between them. The CDR3 coding sequence is TGTGCCAGCAGTTATGGGGGCTCGGGTAAAGAGACCCAGTACTTC. Its protein product is CASSYGGSGKETQYF.

The chain combines TRBV7-2 with TRBJ2-3, with a possible D match to TRBD2 (5 bases). The CDR3 length is 15 residues. V lost 3 bases and J lost 0, with 10 bases in between. Looked up from germline, CDR1 is SGHTA and CDR2 is FQGNSA. CDR3 coding DNA: TGTGCCAGCAGCTTGGGGAGATCTAGCACAGATACGCAGTATTTT. This encodes CASSLGRSSTDTQYF.

The J gene is TRBJ1-2, the V gene TRBV6-5; possibly TRBD1 for D (5 bases). V was shortened by 7 bases and J by 3 bases, with 12 bases between the two germline ends. Per germline, CDR1 MNHEY and CDR2 SVGAGI. The CDR3 runs 13 residues. The CDR3 spells CASIEGADYGYTF. The CDR3 nucleotides read TGTGCCAGCATCGAAGGGGCGGACTATGGCTACACCTTC.

The chain couples TRBV7-9 to TRBJ1-2; D is perhaps TRBD1 (6 bases). The CDR3 runs 14 residues. Trimming removed 4 bases at V and 13 bases at J, with 22 bases between. Germline-derived CDR1 and CDR2 are SEHNR and FQNEAQ (reference sequence). Here the CDR3 DNA reads TGTGCCAGCAGCTCGAACAGGGTACCTGGAAGCTGCACCTTC. Protein sequence: CASSSNRVPGSCTF.

The chain carries TRBV19 and TRBJ1-2; 7 bases fit TRBD1. CDR1 is LNHDA, CDR2 SQIVND, per germline (reference sequence). After removal of 10 bases from V and 2 bases from J, the junction contained 1 base not matched to a gene. The CDR3 totals 11 residues. The chain's CDR3 is CATRGNYGYTF. The DNA of the CDR3 is TGTGCCACCAGGGGGAACTATGGCTACACCTTC.

Turning to this clone: Other DNA sequences in this sample translate to the same CDR3. This rearrangement joins TRBV5-1 to TRBJ2-3, with 9 bases fitting TRBD1. Germline assignment: CDR1 SGHRS and CDR2 YFSETQ. This CDR3 is 13 amino acids long. V was clipped by 7 bases and J by 1 base; unmatched bases: 1. The CDR3 here is CASRTGGTDTQYF. The CDR3 DNA is TGCGCCAGCCGGACAGGGGGCACAGATACGCAGTATTTT.

This rearrangement joins TRBV18 to TRBJ2-1, with a possible D match to TRBD2 (7 bases). CDR3 length: 15 amino acids. V was pared by 0 bases and J by 3 bases, with 9 bases between. Germline CDR1 KGHSH, CDR2 LQKENI. CDR3 DNA: TGTGCCAGCTCACCACCGGGGGGGCTCTACAATGAGCAGTTCTTC. Translated: CASSPPGGLYNEQFF.

The rearrangement uses TRBV11-2 and TRBJ2-3; D may be TRBD1 (5 bases). Germline lookup yields CDR1 SGHAT and CDR2 FQNNGV. V lost 6 bases to trimming and J lost 1 base, with 5 bases between them. This CDR3 is built from 12 residues. This CDR3 is CASRQGTDTQYF. CDR3 DNA sequence: TGTGCCAGCAGACAGGGCACAGATACGCAGTATTTT.

This rearrangement joins TRBV5-1 to TRBJ2-7; 7 nucleotides line up with TRBD2. Germline lookup yields CDR1 SGHRS and CDR2 YFSETQ. This CDR3 is 15 amino acids long. After removal of 4 bases from V and 4 bases from J, the junction contained 11 bases not matched to a gene. DNA for the CDR3: TGCGCCAGCAGCACAGCGGGGACCGGGGCATACGAGCAGTACTTC. It specifies CASSTAGTGAYEQYF.